The 32 T cell receptor beta chains listed next were all sequenced from one sample in a study of cytomegalovirus exposure and HLA in healthy donors. With 60 Vbeta and 13 Jbeta primers, the PCR was carried out. Method: immunoSEQ multiplex PCR; TCRdb's copy keeps in-frame clones and lacks some. Of 100,000 to 150,000 clones listed, over 75% are singletons. The specimen was PBMCs. All receptors derive from a woman younger than 30 in good health and CMV-seronegative.

This clone is a singleton in its sample. The chain recombines TRBV19 with TRBJ1-1, with a possible D match to TRBD1 (5 bases). The CDR3 has 13 residues. Trimming pared 5 bases from V and 5 bases from J, leaving 12 bases between. The germline V gene has CDR1 LNHDA and CDR2 SQIVND (reference sequence). The CDR3 nucleotides read TGTGCCAGTAGTTCGGCCCGGGGGACTGAAGCTTTCTTT. It specifies CASSSARGTEAFF.

CDR3 sequence: CASGDRMNTEAFF. Written as DNA, the CDR3 is TGCGCCAGCGGGGACAGAATGAACACTGAAGCTTTCTTT. The rearrangement links TRBV4-1 to TRBJ1-1; 7 bases fit TRBD1. This CDR3 contains 13 residues. J was trimmed by 0 bases and V by 8 bases; bases with no gene match: 3. Germline values: CDR1 MGHRA, CDR2 YSYEKL.

V is TRBV5-1 and J is TRBJ1-2; TRBD1 agrees at 9 bases. After removal of 4 bases from V and 4 bases from J, the junction contained 8 bases not matched to a gene. The CDR3 extends over 15 amino acids. CDR1 and CDR2 (germline): SGHRS, YFSETQ. The DNA of the CDR3 is TGCGCCAGCAGCCCCGGGACAGGGAGGATCTATGGCTACACCTTC. Translating gives CASSPGTGRIYGYTF.

This chain links TRBV2 with TRBJ2-1; D is unclear. CDR1 and CDR2 (germline): SNHLY, FYNNEI. V lost 0 bases and J 8 bases, leaving 14 bases between the germline ends. There are 15 residues in the CDR3. The CDR3 nucleotides are TGTGCCAGCAGTGAAGCTGGCAGTGTGATTGATGAGCAGTTCTTC. Protein product: CASSEAGSVIDEQFF.

This clone has a handful of counts. The chain links TRBV7-2 to TRBJ1-5; D unresolved. The CDR3 covers 13 residues. Per the germline V gene, CDR1 is SGHTA and CDR2 is FQGNSA. Trimming removed 2 bases at V and 5 bases at J, with 7 bases between. This chain's CDR3 is CASSLSNHQPQHF. The DNA for the CDR3 is TGTGCCAGCAGCTTAAGCAACCATCAGCCCCAGCATTTT.

This clone was counted between two and nine times. V is TRBV2 and J is TRBJ2-1; 11 bases fit TRBD2. Germline loops: CDR1 SNHLY, CDR2 FYNNEI. CDR3 length: 13 amino acids. After removal of 8 bases from V and 5 bases from J, the junction contained 2 bases not matched to a gene. The CDR3 protein is CASRLAGNNEQFF. CDR3 DNA: TGTGCCAGCCGACTAGCGGGAAACAATGAGCAGTTCTTC. Full variable domain (rest looked up from reference TRBV2 and TRBJ2-1): EPEVTQTPSHQVTQMGQEVILRCVPISNHLYFYWYRQILGQKVEFLVSFYNNEISEKSEIFDDQFSVERPDGSNFTLKIRSTKLEDSAMYFCASRLAGNNEQFFGPGTRLTVL.

In this sample, this clone turned up once. This rearrangement joins TRBV6-1 to TRBJ1-3, with 10 bases that match TRBD1. Germline CDR1 MNHNS, CDR2 SASEGT. The CDR3 sequence is 15 residues long. V was clipped by 2 bases and J by 4 bases; unmatched bases: 2. The CDR3 region has the DNA TGTGCCAGCAGTGAAATGACAGGGGGCGGAAACACCATATATTTT. Amino acids: CASSEMTGGGNTIYF.

The chain links TRBV15 to TRBJ2-2; the D gene is possibly TRBD2 (5 bases). Germline values: CDR1 LNHNV, CDR2 YYDKDF (reference sequence). The CDR3 length is 13 residues. The V end lost 8 bases, the J end lost 3 bases, and 10 bases lay between the germline ends. The CDR3 spells CATSRVDTGELFF. The CDR3 DNA reads TGTGCCACCTCGAGGGTGGACACCGGGGAGCTGTTTTTT.

The chain recombines TRBV29-1 with TRBJ2-7, with 9 bases lining up with TRBD2. The CDR3 runs 15 residues. Germline lookup yields CDR1 SQVTM and CDR2 ANQGSEA. J gave up 3 bases and V 3 bases, and 9 bases lay outside the gene matches. The CDR3 coding sequence is TGCAGCGTTGAGGCGCGGGGGGGCGTGCACTACGAGCAGTACTTC. Residues: CSVEARGGVHYEQYF.

In this sample, this clone turned up once. The chain recombines TRBV27 with TRBJ1-5; tentatively, D is TRBD1 (6 bases). V was clipped by 8 bases and J by 7 bases, with 12 bases between them. CDR3 length equals 12 residues. Looked up from germline, CDR1 is MNHEY and CDR2 is SMNVEV (reference sequence). For the CDR3, the DNA is TGTGCCAGCGGATACAGGGCACAGCCCCAGCATTTT. Encoded protein: CASGYRAQPQHF.

CDR3 DNA: TGCGCCAGCAGCTTGTTTGGGGAGAGGACCCTAGAGCAGTACTTC. It translates to CASSLFGERTLEQYF. The V gene is TRBV5-1, the J gene TRBJ2-7, with D possibly being TRBD2 (5 bases). There are 15 residues in the CDR3. V was clipped by 1 base and J by 7 bases, with 18 bases between them. Germline CDR1 SGHRS, CDR2 YFSETQ.

V and J are TRBV7-3 and TRBJ1-2, with 9 bases identical to TRBD1. Germline V gives CDR1 SGHTA, CDR2 FQGTGA. The CDR3 covers 15 residues. Germline trimming cut 3 bases from V and 8 bases from J; bases unmatched to any gene: 10. CDR3 amino acids: CASSFLGTGPEGYTF. The CDR3 nucleotides are TGTGCCAGCAGCTTCCTAGGGACAGGGCCGGAGGGCTACACCTTC.

The chain is built from TRBV5-6 and TRBJ1-1, with D perhaps matching TRBD1 (5 bases). CDR1 is SGHDT, CDR2 YYEEEE, per germline. V lost 1 base and J 8 bases, leaving 12 bases between the germline ends. The CDR3 runs to 13 residues. The CDR3 protein is CASSLNRFGEAFF. The CDR3 DNA reads as TGTGCCAGCAGCTTGAACAGGTTCGGAGAAGCTTTCTTT.

The CDR3 DNA is TGCAGCGTTGATGAGGGAACTGAAGCTTTCTTT. It encodes CSVDEGTEAFF. V gene TRBV29-1 combines with J gene TRBJ1-1; D remains ambiguous. Trimming pared 3 bases from V and 5 bases from J, leaving 7 bases between. This CDR3 spans 11 amino acids. From germline, CDR1 is SQVTM and CDR2 ANQGSEA. The whole variable domain, filled in from reference TRBV29-1 and TRBJ1-1, reads SAVISQKPSRDICQRGTSLTIQCQVDSQVTMMFWYRQQPGQSLTLIATANQGSEATYESGFVIDKFPISRPNLTFSTLTVSNMSPEDSSIYLCSVDEGTEAFFGQGTRLTVV.

This clone was detected a few times. The chain joins TRBV5-1 to TRBJ1-5, with D possibly being TRBD1 (5 bases). Germline CDR1 and CDR2: SGHRS and YFSETQ. Trimming took 1 base from V and 5 from J, leaving 10 bases between them. The CDR3 loop spans 14 amino acids. In DNA, the CDR3 is TGCGCCAGCAGCTTGATGGGGGGAGATCAGCCCCAGCATTTT. It specifies CASSLMGGDQPQHF.

This chain links TRBV6-5 with TRBJ1-5; no firm D call. V lost 2 bases and J lost 9, with 14 bases in between. The CDR3 has 14 residues. Germline CDR1 reads MNHEY; CDR2 reads SVGAGI. The CDR3 coding sequence is TGTGCCAGCAGTTACGGTCAGGCTCGGGGGCCCCAGCATTTT. Its protein is CASSYGQARGPQHF.

V and J are TRBV13 and TRBJ2-3; 11 bases agree with TRBD2. Looked up from germline, CDR1 is PRHDT and CDR2 is FYEKMQ (reference sequence). V shed 4 bases and J 0 bases; nucleotides not matched to a gene: 9. This CDR3 has 18 residues. The DNA for the CDR3 is TGTGCCAGCAGCTCACCGGGTCTAGCGGGGGGTAGCACAGATACGCAGTATTTT. This sequence encodes CASSSPGLAGGSTDTQYF.

This clone has just one count. The V and J genes are TRBV28 and TRBJ2-1; D is ambiguous. The V gene lost 6 bases and the J gene lost 10 bases, with 16 bases spanning the gap. CDR1 MDHEN and CDR2 SYDVKM come from the germline V gene. The CDR3 sequence is 13 residues long. CDR3 in amino acids: CASSLDFYGEQFF. CDR3 sequence (DNA): TGTGCCAGCAGCCTAGACTTCTACGGGGAGCAGTTCTTC.

Worth noting for this clone: At one boundary the junction diverges from the germline segment, which might be a read error. V is TRBV5-1 and J is TRBJ2-6; 8 bases fit TRBD2. Germline loops: CDR1 SGHRS, CDR2 YFSETQ. The CDR3 length is 14 residues. The DNA of the CDR3 is TGCGCCAGCAGCTTGCCCGGGGGGGCCAACGGCCTGACTTTC. Translation: CASSLPGGANGLTF. Full variable domain (missing parts from reference TRBV5-1 and TRBJ2-6): KAGVTQTPRYLIKTRGQQVTLSCSPISGHRSVSWYQQTPGQGLQFLFEYFSETQRNKGNFPGRFSGRQFSNSRSEMNVSTLELGDSALYLCASSLPGGANGLTFGAGSRLTVL.

V usage is TRBV6-5 and J usage is TRBJ2-7; 7 bases align to TRBD1. There are 16 residues in the CDR3. V dropped 2 bases and J dropped 3; count of bases not matched to a gene: 10. The germline gives CDR1 MNHEY, CDR2 SVGAGI. The CDR3 spells CASSYIPRQGIYEQYF. The DNA of the CDR3 is TGTGCCAGCAGTTACATTCCGAGACAGGGCATCTACGAGCAGTACTTC.

The gene calls are TRBV11-2 and TRBJ2-7; tentatively, D is TRBD2 (6 bases). The length of the CDR3 is 15 residues. The ends were cut back, 3 bases at V and 2 bases at J, with 14 bases in the middle. Per germline, CDR1 SGHAT and CDR2 FQNNGV. CDR3 residues: CASSLTGTFPYEQYF. The CDR3 DNA reads as TGTGCCAGCAGCTTGACCGGGACTTTCCCCTACGAGCAGTACTTC.

This clone has only a few counts. The gene calls are TRBV5-6 and TRBJ1-4, with TRBD1 matching 10 bases. The CDR3 consists of 14 residues. V lost 3 bases to trimming and J lost 5 bases; unmatched junction nucleotides: 1. CDR1 and CDR2 from the germline V gene are SGHDT and YYEEEE. The CDR3 DNA follows: TGTGCCAGCAGCTGGGACAGGGGAAATGAAAAACTGTTTTTT. Translated, it gives CASSWDRGNEKLFF.

This chain links TRBV10-3 with TRBJ1-2; 7 nucleotides align to TRBD1. The V segment lost 6 bases and the J segment 4 bases; nucleotides outside the gene matches: 11. Germline CDR1 is ENHRY and CDR2 is SYGVKD. The CDR3 totals 15 residues. CDR3 bases: TGTGCCATCAGAGAAGGACAGGAGGACCTCTATGGCTACACCTTC. This sequence encodes CAIREGQEDLYGYTF.

The chain employs TRBV5-6 and TRBJ1-2, with 7 bases lining up with TRBD1. Germline assignment: CDR1 SGHDT and CDR2 YYEEEE. This CDR3 is built from 12 residues. Losses at the gene ends were 1 base for V and 8 bases for J; bases not matched to a gene: 2. The CDR3 region has the DNA TGTGCCAGCAGCTTGTACAGGGGAGGCTACACCTTC. Encoded protein: CASSLYRGGYTF.

This clone was observed a single time. The CDR3, as DNA: TGCGCCAGCAGCCAAGGAGCAGGGGGCATAGGGTATAATTCACCCCTCCACTTT. This gives the protein CASSQGAGGIGYNSPLHF. The rearrangement joins TRBV4-3 to TRBJ1-6; the match to TRBD1 covers 8 bases. The CDR3 length is 18 residues. The J segment lost 4 bases and the V segment lost 1 base, leaving 9 bases of the junction unmatched. CDR1 and CDR2 (germline): LGHNA, YSLEER.

CDR3 coding DNA: TGTGCCAGCAGCTCCCTTGTTCCGGGACAGCTATCCTACGAGCAGTACTTC. It yields the protein CASSSLVPGQLSYEQYF. The J gene is TRBJ2-7, the V gene TRBV7-8, with TRBD1 matching 7 bases. V lost 4 bases, J lost 1 base, and 13 bases stayed unmatched. CDR1 is SGHVS, CDR2 FQNEAQ, per germline. This CDR3 has 17 residues.

The rearrangement uses TRBV5-1 and TRBJ2-4; 7 bases fit TRBD1. V gave up 3 bases and J gave up 1 base; unmatched junction bases: 1. This CDR3 spans 14 amino acids. The germline V gene has CDR1 SGHRS and CDR2 YFSETQ. CDR3 protein: CASSSDRAKNIQYF. The CDR3 nucleotides read TGCGCCAGCAGCTCGGACAGGGCCAAAAACATTCAGTACTTC.

The V gene is TRBV19, the J gene TRBJ2-5; 8 bases agree with TRBD2. The end of the DNA fits TRBJ2-7 better, so the J call may be wrong. Germline V gene sequence: CDR1 LNHDA, CDR2 SQIVND (reference sequence). This CDR3 spans 16 amino acids. The CDR3: CASSMRSGRGAYEQYF. The CDR3 DNA follows: TGTGCCAGTAGTATGCGTTCCGGGAGGGGGGCCTACGAGCAGTACTTC.

This CDR3 reads CASSLGGAHYNEQFF. The CDR3 nucleotides are TGTGCCAGCAGTTTGGGGGGGGCACACTACAATGAGCAGTTCTTC. The rearrangement uses TRBV27 and TRBJ2-1, with TRBD2 as a possible D gene (7 bases). The germline V gene has CDR1 MNHEY and CDR2 SMNVEV (reference sequence). This CDR3 comprises 15 residues. V lost 3 bases and J 3 bases, leaving 12 bases between the germline ends.

This chain connects TRBV15 to TRBJ1-2; TRBD1 matches at 8 bases. The germline gives CDR1 LNHNV, CDR2 YYDKDF (reference sequence). The CDR3 runs 13 residues. V trimming: 3 bases; J trimming: 5 bases; junction bases outside the gene matches: 2. The CDR3 loop is CATSSGDRYGYTF. The DNA for the CDR3 is TGTGCCACCAGCAGTGGGGACAGGTATGGCTACACCTTC.

This clone was recorded once. CDR3 loop: CASSFNTLAGGGYNEQFF. The CDR3 DNA is TGTGCCAGCAGCTTTAATACCCTAGCGGGAGGGGGCTACAATGAGCAGTTCTTC. V is TRBV11-3 and J is TRBJ2-1, with TRBD2 matching 12 bases. Germline values: CDR1 SGHNT, CDR2 YENEEA. This CDR3 is built from 18 residues. V shed 3 bases and J 3 bases; nucleotides not matched to a gene: 9.

The chain joins TRBV27 to TRBJ2-3; perhaps TRBD1 as D (5 bases). The CDR3 is 14 amino acids. Germline loops: CDR1 MNHEY, CDR2 SMNVEV (reference sequence). The V end lost 4 bases, the J end lost 2 bases, and 10 bases lay between the germline ends. The CDR3 here is CASSYQGPTDTQYF. DNA of the CDR3: TGTGCCAGCAGTTATCAGGGCCCCACAGATACGCAGTATTTT.